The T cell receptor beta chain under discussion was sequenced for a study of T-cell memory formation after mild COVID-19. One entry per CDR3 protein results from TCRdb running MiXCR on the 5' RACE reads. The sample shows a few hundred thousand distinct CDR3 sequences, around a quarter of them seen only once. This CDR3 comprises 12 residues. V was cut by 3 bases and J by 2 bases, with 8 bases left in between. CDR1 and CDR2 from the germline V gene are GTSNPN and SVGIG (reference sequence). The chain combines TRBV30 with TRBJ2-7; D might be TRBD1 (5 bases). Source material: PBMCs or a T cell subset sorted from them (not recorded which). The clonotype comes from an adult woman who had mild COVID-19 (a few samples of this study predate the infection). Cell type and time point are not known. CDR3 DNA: TGTGCCTGGAGAGGGGAAACCTACGAGCAGTACTTC. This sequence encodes CAWRGETYEQYF.